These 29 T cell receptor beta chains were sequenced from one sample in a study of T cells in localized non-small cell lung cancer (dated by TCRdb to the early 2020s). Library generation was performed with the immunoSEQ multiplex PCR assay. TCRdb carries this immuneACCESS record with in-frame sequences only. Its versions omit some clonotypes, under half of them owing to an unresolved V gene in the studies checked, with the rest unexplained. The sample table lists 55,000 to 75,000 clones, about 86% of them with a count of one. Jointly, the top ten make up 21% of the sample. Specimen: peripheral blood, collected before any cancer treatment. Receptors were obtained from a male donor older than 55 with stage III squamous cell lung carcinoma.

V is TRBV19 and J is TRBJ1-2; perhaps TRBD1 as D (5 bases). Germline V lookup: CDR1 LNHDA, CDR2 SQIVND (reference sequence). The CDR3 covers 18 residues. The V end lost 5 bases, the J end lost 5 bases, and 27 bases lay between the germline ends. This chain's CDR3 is CASSSQGRNSEALYGYTF. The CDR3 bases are TGTGCCAGTAGTTCCCAGGGCAGGAATTCCGAAGCCCTTTATGGCTACACCTTC.

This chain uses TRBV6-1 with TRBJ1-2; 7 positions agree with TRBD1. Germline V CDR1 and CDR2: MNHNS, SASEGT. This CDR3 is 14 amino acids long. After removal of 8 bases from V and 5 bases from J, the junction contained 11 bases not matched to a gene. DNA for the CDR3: TGTGCCAGCGACCTCATGGACAGGCCTTATGGCTACACCTTC. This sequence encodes CASDLMDRPYGYTF.

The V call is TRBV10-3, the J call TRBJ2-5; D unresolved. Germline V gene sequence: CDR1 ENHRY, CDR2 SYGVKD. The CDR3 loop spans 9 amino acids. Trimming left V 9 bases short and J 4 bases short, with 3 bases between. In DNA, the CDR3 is TGTGCCATTGTAGAGACCCAGTACTTC. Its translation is CAIVETQYF.

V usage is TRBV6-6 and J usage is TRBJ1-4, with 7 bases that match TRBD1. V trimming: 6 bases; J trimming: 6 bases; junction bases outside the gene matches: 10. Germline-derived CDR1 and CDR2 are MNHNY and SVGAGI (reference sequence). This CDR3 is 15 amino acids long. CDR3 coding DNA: TGTGCCAGCAGCCGCCGACAGGGAATATATGAAAAACTGTTTTTT. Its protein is CASSRRQGIYEKLFF.

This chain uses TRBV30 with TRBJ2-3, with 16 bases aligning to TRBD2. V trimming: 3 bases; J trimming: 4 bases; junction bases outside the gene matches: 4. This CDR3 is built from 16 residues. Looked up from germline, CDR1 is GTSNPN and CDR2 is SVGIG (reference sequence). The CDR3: CAWSPGLAGGSDTQYF. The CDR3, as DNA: TGTGCCTGGAGCCCGGGACTAGCGGGGGGGTCAGATACGCAGTATTTT.

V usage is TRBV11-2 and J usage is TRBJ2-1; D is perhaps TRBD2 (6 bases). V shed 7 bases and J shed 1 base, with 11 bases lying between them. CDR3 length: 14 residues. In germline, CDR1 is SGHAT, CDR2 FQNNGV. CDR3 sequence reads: CASTFGGSYNEQFF. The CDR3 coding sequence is TGTGCCAGCACCTTTGGGGGGTCCTACAATGAGCAGTTCTTC. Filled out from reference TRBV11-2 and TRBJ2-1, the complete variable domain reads EAGVAQSPRYKIIEKRQSVAFWCNPISGHATLYWYQQILGQGPKLLIQFQNNGVVDDSQLPKDRFSAERLKGVDSTLKIQPAKLEDSAVYLCASTFGGSYNEQFFGPGTRLTVL.

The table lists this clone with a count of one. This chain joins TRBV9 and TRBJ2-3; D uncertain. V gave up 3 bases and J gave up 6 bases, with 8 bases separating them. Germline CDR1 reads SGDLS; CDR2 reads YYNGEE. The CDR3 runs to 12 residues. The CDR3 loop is CASSAYSDTQYF. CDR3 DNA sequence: TGTGCCAGCAGCGCCTACTCGGATACGCAGTATTTT.

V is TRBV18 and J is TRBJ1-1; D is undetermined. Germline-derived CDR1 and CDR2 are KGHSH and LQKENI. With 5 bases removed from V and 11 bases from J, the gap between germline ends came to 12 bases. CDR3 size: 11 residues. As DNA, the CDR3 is TGTGCCAGCTCATTGGACGGGATCGCTTTCTTT. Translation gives CASSLDGIAFF.

CDR3 sequence: CASSSTVTEAFF. In DNA, the CDR3 is TGTGCCAGTAGTAGCACGGTCACTGAAGCTTTCTTT. The chain has TRBV19 and TRBJ1-1; D is unclear. CDR1 is LNHDA, CDR2 SQIVND, per germline (reference sequence). The CDR3 extends over 12 amino acids. The V end was cut by 4 bases, the J end by 4 bases, with 7 bases between.

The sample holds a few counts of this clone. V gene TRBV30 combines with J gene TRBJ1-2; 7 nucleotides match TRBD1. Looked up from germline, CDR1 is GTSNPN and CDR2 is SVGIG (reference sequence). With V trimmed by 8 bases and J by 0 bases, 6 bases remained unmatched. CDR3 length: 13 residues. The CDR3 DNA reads TGTGCCATTCACAGGGGCACTAACTATGGCTACACCTTC. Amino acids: CAIHRGTNYGYTF.

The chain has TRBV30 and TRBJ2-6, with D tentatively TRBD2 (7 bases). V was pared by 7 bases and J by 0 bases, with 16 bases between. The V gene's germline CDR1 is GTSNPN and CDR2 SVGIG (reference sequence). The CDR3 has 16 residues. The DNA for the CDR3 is TGTGCCTTCCAGGCGGGGGCCCTCTCTGGGGCCAACGTCCTGACTTTC. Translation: CAFQAGALSGANVLTF.

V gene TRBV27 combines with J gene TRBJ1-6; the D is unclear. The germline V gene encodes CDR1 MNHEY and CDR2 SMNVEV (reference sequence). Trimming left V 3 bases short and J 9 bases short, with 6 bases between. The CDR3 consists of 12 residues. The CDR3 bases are TGTGCCAGCAGTTTCAGTAGTTCACCCCTCCACTTT. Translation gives CASSFSSSPLHF.

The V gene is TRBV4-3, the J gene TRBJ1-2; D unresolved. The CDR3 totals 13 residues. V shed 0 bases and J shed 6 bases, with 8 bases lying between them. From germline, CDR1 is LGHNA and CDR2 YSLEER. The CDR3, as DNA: TGCGCCAGCAGCCAAGAACGGGCGGATGGCTACACCTTC. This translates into CASSQERADGYTF.

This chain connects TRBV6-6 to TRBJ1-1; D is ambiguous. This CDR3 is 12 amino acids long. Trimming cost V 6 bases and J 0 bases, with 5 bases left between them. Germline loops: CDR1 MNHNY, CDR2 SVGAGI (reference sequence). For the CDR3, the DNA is TGTGCCAGCAGGGATTTGAACACTGAAGCTTTCTTT. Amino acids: CASRDLNTEAFF.

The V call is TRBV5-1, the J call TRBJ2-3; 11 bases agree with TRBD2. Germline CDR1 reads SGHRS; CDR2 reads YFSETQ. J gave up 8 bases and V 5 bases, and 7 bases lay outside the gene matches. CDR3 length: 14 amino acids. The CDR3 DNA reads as TGCGCCAGCAGGAGTAGCGGGGGGGCAGGTACGCAGTATTTT. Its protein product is CASRSSGGAGTQYF.

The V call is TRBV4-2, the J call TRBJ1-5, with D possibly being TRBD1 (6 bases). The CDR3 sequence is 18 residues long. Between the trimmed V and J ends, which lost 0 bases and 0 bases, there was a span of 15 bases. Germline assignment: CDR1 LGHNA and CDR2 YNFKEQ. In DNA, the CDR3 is TGTGCCAGCAGCCAAGATGCCCCAGGACAGATTAGCAATCAGCCCCAGCATTTT. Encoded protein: CASSQDAPGQISNQPQHF.

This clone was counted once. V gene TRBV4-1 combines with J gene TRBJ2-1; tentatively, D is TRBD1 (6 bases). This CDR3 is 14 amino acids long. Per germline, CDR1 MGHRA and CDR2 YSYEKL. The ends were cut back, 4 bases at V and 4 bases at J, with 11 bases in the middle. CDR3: CASSPRTAYNEQFF. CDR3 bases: TGCGCCAGCAGCCCACGGACAGCATACAATGAGCAGTTCTTC.

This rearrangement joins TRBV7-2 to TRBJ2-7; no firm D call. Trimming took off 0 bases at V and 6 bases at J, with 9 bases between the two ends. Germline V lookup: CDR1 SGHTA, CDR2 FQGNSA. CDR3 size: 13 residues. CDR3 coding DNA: TGTGCCAGCAGCTTAGCGTTGCGTCTCGAGCAGTACTTC. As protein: CASSLALRLEQYF.

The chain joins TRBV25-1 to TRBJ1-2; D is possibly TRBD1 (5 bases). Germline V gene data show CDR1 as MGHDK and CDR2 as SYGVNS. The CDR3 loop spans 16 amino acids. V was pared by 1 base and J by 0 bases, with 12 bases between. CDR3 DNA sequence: TGTGCCAGCAGTGAATTGGGGACCCAAGCTAACTATGGCTACACCTTC. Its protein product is CASSELGTQANYGYTF.

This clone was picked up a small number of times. The CDR3 sequence: CSARVGEKLFF. The CDR3 DNA sequence: TGCAGTGCCAGGGTTGGTGAAAAACTGTTTTTT. The genes are TRBV20-1 and TRBJ1-4, with D perhaps TRBD1 (5 bases). Trimming left V 6 bases short and J 7 bases short, with 9 bases between. This CDR3 spans 11 amino acids. Germline-derived CDR1 and CDR2 are DFQATT and SNEGSKA (reference sequence).

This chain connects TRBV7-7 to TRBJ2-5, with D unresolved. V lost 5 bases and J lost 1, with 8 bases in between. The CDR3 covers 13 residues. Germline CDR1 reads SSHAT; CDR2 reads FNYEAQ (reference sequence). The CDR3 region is CASSPPAQETQYF. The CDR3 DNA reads TGTGCCAGCAGCCCCCCAGCCCAAGAGACCCAGTACTTC.

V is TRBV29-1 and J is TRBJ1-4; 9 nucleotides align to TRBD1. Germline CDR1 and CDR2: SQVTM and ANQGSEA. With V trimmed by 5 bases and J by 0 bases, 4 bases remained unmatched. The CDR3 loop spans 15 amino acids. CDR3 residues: CSVSTGGATNEKLFF. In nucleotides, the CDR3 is TGCAGCGTTTCGACAGGGGGTGCAACTAATGAAAAACTGTTTTTT.

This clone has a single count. The CDR3 DNA reads TGTGCCAGCTCACCAACGACAGGGAATGAAAAACTGTTTTTT. Protein sequence: CASSPTTGNEKLFF. The chain joins TRBV18 to TRBJ1-4; 7 bases agree with TRBD1. This CDR3 spans 14 amino acids. From germline, CDR1 is KGHSH and CDR2 LQKENI. J gave up 5 bases and V 2 bases, and 2 bases lay outside the gene matches.

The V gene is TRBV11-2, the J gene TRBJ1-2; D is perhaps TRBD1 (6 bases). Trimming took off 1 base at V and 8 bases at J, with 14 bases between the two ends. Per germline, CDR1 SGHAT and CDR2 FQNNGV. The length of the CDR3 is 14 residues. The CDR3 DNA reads TGTGCCAGCAGCTTAGGGGCAGGGGCGTTGGGCTACACCTTC. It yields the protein CASSLGAGALGYTF.

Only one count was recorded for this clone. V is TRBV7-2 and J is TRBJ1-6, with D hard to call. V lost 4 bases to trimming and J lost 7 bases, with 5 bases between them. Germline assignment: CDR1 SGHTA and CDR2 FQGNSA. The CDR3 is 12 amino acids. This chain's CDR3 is CASSSFNSPLHF. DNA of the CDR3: TGTGCCAGCAGCTCCTTCAATTCACCCCTCCACTTT.

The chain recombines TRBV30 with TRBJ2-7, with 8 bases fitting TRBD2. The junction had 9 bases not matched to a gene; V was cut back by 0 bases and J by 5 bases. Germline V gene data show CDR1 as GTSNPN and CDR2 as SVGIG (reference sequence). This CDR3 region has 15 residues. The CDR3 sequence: CAWSVGTSGAHEQYF. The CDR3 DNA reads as TGTGCCTGGAGTGTAGGTACTAGCGGAGCCCACGAGCAGTACTTC.

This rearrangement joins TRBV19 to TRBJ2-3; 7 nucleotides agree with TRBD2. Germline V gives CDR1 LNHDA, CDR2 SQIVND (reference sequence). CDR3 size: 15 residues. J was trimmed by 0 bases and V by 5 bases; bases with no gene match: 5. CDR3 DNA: TGTGCCAGTAGTGGTCGGGGGGTAAGCACAGATACGCAGTATTTT. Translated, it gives CASSGRGVSTDTQYF.

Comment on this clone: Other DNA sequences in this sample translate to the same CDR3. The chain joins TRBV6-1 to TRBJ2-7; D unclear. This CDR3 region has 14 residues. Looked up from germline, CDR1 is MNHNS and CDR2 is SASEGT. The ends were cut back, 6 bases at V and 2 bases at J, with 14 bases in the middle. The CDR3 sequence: CASRDRQGPYEQYV. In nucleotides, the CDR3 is TGTGCCAGCAGAGATAGACAAGGGCCCTACGAGCAGTACGTC.

CDR3 bases: TGTGCCAGTAGTTGGAACAGGGGGATCGGCGGCACAGATACGCAGTATTTT. Its translation is CASSWNRGIGGTDTQYF. J is TRBJ2-3 and V is TRBV19, with 8 bases lining up with TRBD1. The germline gives CDR1 LNHDA, CDR2 SQIVND (reference sequence). This CDR3 contains 17 residues. After removal of 5 bases from V and 1 base from J, the junction contained 11 bases not matched to a gene.